Listed below are T cell receptor beta chains from one sample, sequenced in a study of T-cell memory formation after mild COVID-19. MiXCR, applied by TCRdb to the 5' RACE reads, yields one record per CDR3 protein. The top ten hold around 23% of the sample, which has 250,000 to 300,000 distinct CDR3 sequences, roughly 17% seen once. Sequencing used PBMCs or a T cell subset sorted from them (not recorded which). The receptors here all came from a man aged 18 to 29 who had mild COVID-19 (a few samples of this study predate the infection). Cell type and time point are not known. Each CDR3 is given with its conserved first and last residue. D genes are given only for firm matches. The size field is filled for only some rows; it gives once, few, many or a size class.

size	D	V	J	DNA	CDR3
NA	NA	TRBV6-5	TRBJ1-3	TGTGCCACCTCAGGCCCTGGAAACACCATATATTTT	CATSGPGNTIYF
NA	NA	TRBV20-1	TRBJ2-2	TGCAGTGCTAGGTCGGACCCCGGGGCCGGGGAGCTGTTTTTT	CSARSDPGAGELFF
NA	NA	TRBV6-1	TRBJ1-2	TGTGCCAGCAGCCAGCTCCCAAACTATGGCTACACCTTC	CASSQLPNYGYTF
few	TRBD1	TRBV19	TRBJ2-2	TGTGCGGCTTGGACAGGGAACGGGGAGCTGTTTTTT	CAAWTGNGELFF
NA	TRBD1	TRBV28	TRBJ2-5	TGTGCCAGCACTACCCAAAGACAGGGACAAGAGACCCAGTACTTC	CASTTQRQGQETQYF
NA	TRBD1	TRBV6-5	TRBJ2-1	TGTGCCAGCAGTTACTCAGGGGGCCGCAATGAGCAGTTCTTC	CASSYSGGRNEQFF
NA	TRBD2	TRBV20-1	TRBJ2-3	TGCAGTGCTGCGAGCGGGGGGCCTTTCTATACGCAGTATTTT	CSAASGGPFYTQYF
NA	NA	TRBV7-3	TRBJ2-3	TGTGCCAGCAGCTTAGGCTCGGTGGGGGCCCCAGATACGCAGTATTTT	CASSLGSVGAPDTQYF
NA	NA	TRBV9	TRBJ2-1	TGTGCCAGCAGCGTAAGACACCTCGGCTCCTACAATGAGCAGTTCTTC	CASSVRHLGSYNEQFF
many	NA	TRBV5-1	TRBJ2-3	TGCGCCAGCAGGTCGGACAGCACAGATACGCAGTATTTT	CASRSDSTDTQYF
few	NA	TRBV27	TRBJ1-1	TGTGCCAGCAGTTCCCTATCGACGCGTCAAGCTTTCTTT	CASSSLSTRQAFF
few	NA	TRBV4-2	TRBJ1-1	TGTGCCAGCAGCCAGGAGGACAGATGGGAAGCTTTCTTT	CASSQEDRWEAFF
NA	NA	TRBV18	TRBJ1-2	TGTGCCAGCCTGGGGCAGGACTATGGCTACACCTTC	CASLGQDYGYTF
few	NA	TRBV7-2	TRBJ2-7	TGTGCCAGCAGCTTAAATTACTACGAGCAGTACTTC	CASSLNYYEQYF
NA	NA	TRBV20-1	TRBJ1-2	TGCAGTGCTAAAGGGAACTATGGCTACACCTTC	CSAKGNYGYTF
NA	NA	TRBV7-8	TRBJ2-3	TGTGCCAGCAGCTTTACTCTAACAGATACGCAGTATTTT	CASSFTLTDTQYF
NA	NA	TRBV2	TRBJ1-6	TGTGCCAGCAGTGAGGGCAGGCTACATAATTCACCCCTCCACTTT	CASSEGRLHNSPLHF
NA	TRBD1	TRBV29-1	TRBJ1-6	TGCAGCGTTCGGACAGGACTAAATTCACCCCTCCACTTT	CSVRTGLNSPLHF
many	NA	TRBV9	TRBJ2-7	TGTGCCAGCAGCCCTCAGACAGGCAGGTACGAGCAGTACTTC	CASSPQTGRYEQYF
few	NA	TRBV5-5	TRBJ1-2	TGTGCCAGCAGCTCCTGGGACCACCTAAAGACTAACTATGGCTACACCTTC	CASSSWDHLKTNYGYTF
NA	TRBD1	TRBV4-3	TRBJ2-2	TGCGCCAGCAGCCAAGAGGGACAGGGGGCGTCCACCGGGGAGCTGTTTTTT	CASSQEGQGASTGELFF
NA	TRBD2	TRBV5-5	TRBJ2-5	TGTGCCAGCAGCATGGGACTAGCGGAGGAGACCCAGTACTTC	CASSMGLAEETQYF
NA	NA	TRBV12-3/TRBV12-4	TRBJ1-5	TGTGCCAGCAGTTTAGCAGCCGGGAACAATCAGCCCCAGCATTTT	CASSLAAGNNQPQHF
few	NA	TRBV5-1	TRBJ2-5	TGCGCCAGCAGCTTGGCAATGGGTGAAGAGACCCAGTACTTC	CASSLAMGEETQYF
few	NA	TRBV12-3/TRBV12-4	TRBJ1-3	TGTGCCAGCAGTTTAAGGAGCTCTGGAAACACCATATATTTT	CASSLRSSGNTIYF
few	NA	TRBV5-6	TRBJ1-1	TGTGCCAGCAGCTCCCTCGGGTGGGCCGTGAACACTGAAGCTTTCTTT	CASSSLGWAVNTEAFF
few	NA	TRBV4-3	TRBJ2-6	TGCGCCAGCAGCCCCCAGGGGCGTGGAAGGGGGGCCAACGTCCTGACTTTC	CASSPQGRGRGANVLTF
NA	NA	TRBV6-2/TRBV6-3	TRBJ2-1	TGTGCCAGCAGTTACGGGGGGAGCTCCTACAATGAGCAGTTCTTC	CASSYGGSSYNEQFF
many	NA	TRBV3-1	TRBJ2-3	TGTGCCAGCAGCCAAGATCTGAGCACAGATACGCAGTATTTT	CASSQDLSTDTQYF
few	TRBD1	TRBV5-1	TRBJ1-1	TGCGCCAGCAGCTCCGGACAGGGTGTGAACACTGAAGCTTTCTTT	CASSSGQGVNTEAFF
many	NA	TRBV6-1	TRBJ2-3	TGTGCCAGCAGTGAAGGGCAGGGAAGGGTAGATACGCAGTATTTT	CASSEGQGRVDTQYF
NA	NA	TRBV27	TRBJ2-2	TGTGCCAGCAACCGAAGGTCCACCGGGGAGCTGTTTTTT	CASNRRSTGELFF
many	TRBD1	TRBV27	TRBJ2-3	TGTGCCAGCAGTCCCCAGAGACAGGGTAAAGATACGCAGTATTTT	CASSPQRQGKDTQYF
few	NA	TRBV7-9	TRBJ1-4	TGTGCCAGCAGCGGGACGGCAACTAATGAAAAACTGTTTTTT	CASSGTATNEKLFF
few	NA	TRBV9	TRBJ2-1	TGTGCCAGCAGCGTAGCCCGGGACGGGCGCTCACAGTTCTTC	CASSVARDGRSQFF
many	NA	TRBV11-2	TRBJ2-5	TGTGCCAGCAGCTTAGCCCCCCAGTGGTTAGGGGAGACCCAGTACTTC	CASSLAPQWLGETQYF
NA	NA	TRBV4-1	TRBJ2-7	TGCGCCAGCAGCTATCGGGATGGCACCTACGAGCAGTACTTC	CASSYRDGTYEQYF
few	NA	TRBV4-1	TRBJ2-6	TGCGCCAGCAGCCAAGTCCCCTTCTCTGGGGCCAACGTCCTGACTTTC	CASSQVPFSGANVLTF
NA	NA	TRBV5-1	TRBJ2-5	TGCGCCAGCAGCCTGGGACTTGGCCAAGAGACCCAGTACTTC	CASSLGLGQETQYF
NA	NA	TRBV9	TRBJ1-1	TGTGCCAGCTGTGTAGGTTGGGGGACTGAAGCTTTCTTT	CASCVGWGTEAFF
NA	NA	TRBV19	TRBJ1-1	TGTGCCAGTGGCCCACCACCCCCACGGAGTGAAGCTTTCTTT	CASGPPPPRSEAFF
NA	NA	TRBV6-2/TRBV6-3	TRBJ2-1	TGTGCCAGCAGGGGGGACTACAGGGTGAACAATGAGCAGTTCTTC	CASRGDYRVNNEQFF
few	NA	TRBV6-5	TRBJ2-3	TGTGCCAGCAGTTACTCTCTCCCTATTAGCACAGATACGCAGTATTTT	CASSYSLPISTDTQYF
few	NA	TRBV7-2	TRBJ2-5	TGTGCCAGCAGCCCCCAGGTCCCTGTAGAGACCCAGTACTTC	CASSPQVPVETQYF
NA	TRBD1	TRBV7-2	TRBJ2-3	TGTGCCACAGGGGGAAATTCAGATACGCAGTATTTT	CATGGNSDTQYF
NA	NA	TRBV12-3/TRBV12-4	TRBJ1-1	TGTGCCAGCAGTATAGGGATTGAAGCTTTCTTT	CASSIGIEAFF
NA	TRBD2	TRBV7-7	TRBJ2-5	TGTGCCAGCAGCACCGGGGGGGCTCAGTCAGAGACCCAGTACTTC	CASSTGGAQSETQYF
NA	NA	TRBV12-3/TRBV12-4	TRBJ1-6	TGTGCCAGCAGTCCCCGAGGAACAGATAATTCACCCCTCCACTTT	CASSPRGTDNSPLHF
NA	NA	TRBV7-8	TRBJ2-2	TGTGCCAGCAGCCCCCAACGGTTCAGGGTCCCTAAGACCGGGGAGCTGTTTTTT	CASSPQRFRVPKTGELFF
NA	TRBD2	TRBV7-9	TRBJ2-1	TGTGCCAGCACTCTCGGGGGGGCCTATGAGCAGTTCTTC	CASTLGGAYEQFF
few	NA	TRBV20-1	TRBJ2-2	TGCAGTGCTAGAGGCAGAAAGGACGCAGCCGGGGAGCTGTTTTTT	CSARGRKDAAGELFF
NA	NA	TRBV2	TRBJ2-7	TGTGCCGGGGGGAAGGGCTCAGCAGCCTACGAGCAGTACTTC	CAGGKGSAAYEQYF
NA	NA	TRBV27	TRBJ2-5	TGTGCCAGCAGTTTATCTCCGGGAGACCAAGAGACCCAGTACTTC	CASSLSPGDQETQYF
NA	NA	TRBV29-1	TRBJ1-1	TGCAGCGTTGAAAAGAAGAGGACTGAAGCTTTCTTT	CSVEKKRTEAFF
many	NA	TRBV6-1	TRBJ1-4	TGTGCCAGCAGTTGGGATTTTCGTTCGTCCGCCTTTAATGAAAAACTGTTTTTT	CASSWDFRSSAFNEKLFF